The 5 T cell receptor beta chains in this list originate from one sample, sequenced in a study of CD8 T cells in Susac syndrome. When the RNA was reverse transcribed, random hexamers were used with an input of roughly 0.5 to 1 ug. TCRdb processed the immunoSEQ multiplex PCR reads anew with MiXCR; each CDR3 protein has one entry. The data hold a few hundred thousand distinct CDR3 sequences, with roughly 90% observed a single time. Material: CD8+ T cells from PBMCs. The receptor set was obtained from a human donor with multiple sclerosis.

The genes are TRBV5-1 and TRBJ2-3, with D maybe TRBD1 (6 bases). The germline V gene has CDR1 SGHRS and CDR2 YFSETQ. The germline V and J ends were trimmed by 0 bases and 13 bases, with 18 bases remaining between them. CDR3 length: 14 amino acids. The CDR3 is CASSLGVGQSKEYF. The CDR3 DNA reads TGCGCCAGCAGCTTGGGGGTCGGACAGAGCAAGGAGTATTTT. Filled out from reference TRBV5-1 and TRBJ2-3, the complete variable domain reads KAGVTQTPRYLIKTRGQQVTLSCSPISGHRSVSWYQQTPGQGLQFLFEYFSETQRNKGNFPGRFSGRQFSNSRSEMNVSTLELGDSALYLCASSLGVGQSKEYFGPGTRLTVL.

CDR3 sequence: CSVARGLGEQYF. As DNA, the CDR3 is TGCAGCGTTGCCAGGGGGCTAGGCGAGCAGTACTTC. The V gene is TRBV29-1, the J gene TRBJ2-7, with 8 bases aligning to TRBD1. The CDR3 totals 12 residues. CDR1 and CDR2 (germline): SQVTM, ANQGSEA. V lost 4 bases to trimming and J lost 6 bases; unmatched junction nucleotides: 5.

This clonotype came up a few times. J is TRBJ2-5 and V is TRBV14, with D unresolved. This CDR3 is 16 amino acids long. Germline V lookup: CDR1 SGHDN, CDR2 FVKESK. V was shortened by 2 bases and J by 0 bases, with 13 bases between the two germline ends. As DNA, the CDR3 is TGTGCCAGCAGCCAAAAACAACCCGGACACCAAGAGACCCAGTACTTC. It is translated as CASSQKQPGHQETQYF.

The DNA of the CDR3 is TGTGCCAGCAGCACAGTCAACACTGAAGCTTTCTTT. This gives the protein CASSTVNTEAFF. The chain couples TRBV7-6 to TRBJ1-1; D unclear. Germline V gene lookup returns CDR1 SGHVS and CDR2 FNYEAQ. V gave up 5 bases and J gave up 2 bases, with 6 bases separating them. The CDR3 is 12 amino acids.

This clonotype was recorded once. V gene TRBV15 combines with J gene TRBJ2-3; TRBD1 aligns across 8 bases. V shed 3 bases and J 7 bases; nucleotides not matched to a gene: 12. Germline-derived CDR1 and CDR2 are LNHNV and YYDKDF (reference sequence). CDR3 length: 16 residues. The CDR3 coding sequence is TGTGCCACCAGCAGCAGGGGACAGGAGCCGAGGAATACGCAGTATTTT. It codes for CATSSRGQEPRNTQYF.